A single sample gave rise to the 8 T cell receptor beta chains below, sequenced in a study of vaccination effects on CD4 cells after COVID-19 (dated by TCRdb to the early 2020s). The ViraFEST assay stimulated PBMC with viral peptide pools and then used TCR sequencing to identify antigen-specific CD4+ T cell clonotypes by expansion. After more than 9 days of culture, CD4+ T cells were isolated with the EasySep CD4+ T cell isolation kit. The absence of prior SARS-CoV-2 infection in healthy vaccine recipients was confirmed by negative nucleocapsid antibodies before and after vaccination. For these TCRs, the target antigens are not known. Library preparation employed the immunoSEQ multiplex PCR assay. TCRdb provides this immuneACCESS table in a form limited to in-frame rearrangements. Some clones are lacking; in checked studies, under half of them reflect an unresolved V gene, and why the rest are absent is not known. The sample data list 65,000 or so clones, and less than 85% of these were observed just once. The biggest ten clones account for 2.5% to 3.5% of the sample.

The source was CD4+ T cells from PBMCs cultured with HCoV-NL63 spike peptides, collected before COVID-19 vaccination. The cell subset or site label corresponds to: HCoV-NL63 spike overlapping peptide pool stimulation. The receptors were sampled from a human donor who received a COVID-19 vaccine.

CDR3 nucleotide sequence: TGCGCCAGCAGCCAAGATTACGGTAGCAATCAGCCCCAGCATTTT. It translates to CASSQDYGSNQPQHF. The V and J genes are TRBV4-3 and TRBJ1-5; unclear D gene. CDR1 LGHNA and CDR2 YSLEER come from the germline V gene. CDR3 size: 15 residues. Trimming removed 0 bases from V and 0 bases from J, with 6 bases in between.

The chain couples TRBV7-9 to TRBJ1-4; D perhaps matches TRBD1 (5 bases). CDR1 SEHNR and CDR2 FQNEAQ come from the germline V gene (reference sequence). V was clipped by 2 bases and J by 5 bases, with 9 bases between them. The CDR3 length is 14 residues. CDR3: CASSLRGPNEKLFF. CDR3 sequence (DNA): TGTGCCAGCAGCTTACGGGGACCCAATGAAAAACTGTTTTTT.

The chain is built from TRBV7-2 and TRBJ1-1; 7 bases agree with TRBD1. The CDR3 contains 14 residues. V shed 2 bases and J 3 bases; nucleotides not matched to a gene: 3. CDR1 and CDR2 (germline): SGHTA, FQGNSA. CDR3 sequence (DNA): TGTGCCAGCAGCTTACAGGGGGACGACACTGAAGCTTTCTTT. This gives the protein CASSLQGDDTEAFF.

The chain carries TRBV15 and TRBJ2-6, with D unresolved. Germline V lookup: CDR1 LNHNV, CDR2 YYDKDF (reference sequence). The CDR3 sequence is 16 residues long. Trimming pared 0 bases from V and 0 bases from J, leaving 6 bases between. The CDR3 coding sequence is TGTGCCACCAGCAGAGATAAAAGCTCTGGGGCCAACGTCCTGACTTTC. This gives the protein CATSRDKSSGANVLTF. The full variable domain, with the rest looked up from reference TRBV15 and TRBJ2-6, is DAMVIQNPRYQVTQFGKPVTLSCSQTLNHNVMYWYQQKSSQAPKLLFHYYDKDFNNEADTPDNFQSRRPNTSFCFLDIRSPGLGDTAMYLCATSRDKSSGANVLTFGAGSRLTVL.

Only a few counts were recorded for this clone. The chain carries TRBV7-9 and TRBJ1-5; no reliable D call. The germline V gene encodes CDR1 SEHNR and CDR2 FQNEAQ (reference sequence). The CDR3 sequence is 14 residues long. V was pared by 1 base and J by 0 bases, with 4 bases between. The CDR3, as DNA: TGTGCCAGCAGCTTAGACATTAGCAATCAGCCCCAGCATTTT. This encodes CASSLDISNQPQHF.

This sequence joins TRBV18 and TRBJ2-1, with 10 bases fitting TRBD2. CDR1 KGHSH and CDR2 LQKENI come from the germline V gene. The CDR3 consists of 15 residues. Trimming removed 2 bases from V and 8 bases from J; junction bases left unmatched: 6. This CDR3 reads CASSPRASGGDEQFF. CDR3 DNA: TGTGCCAGCTCACCAAGGGCAAGCGGGGGGGATGAGCAGTTCTTC.

This chain links TRBV5-1 with TRBJ1-1, with D possibly being TRBD1 (5 bases). CDR1 is SGHRS and CDR2 is YFSETQ in the germline V gene. With 3 bases removed from V and 0 bases from J, the gap between germline ends came to 12 bases. The CDR3 length is 15 residues. The CDR3 DNA sequence: TGCGCCAGCAGCTCCGAACAGGCACTGAACACTGAAGCTTTCTTT. Translated, it gives CASSSEQALNTEAFF.

This clone was seen a few times. This chain links TRBV5-1 with TRBJ2-3; a possible D gene is TRBD2 (5 bases). The CDR3 sequence is 18 residues long. With 0 bases removed from V and 0 bases from J, the gap between germline ends came to 17 bases. Germline V gene sequence: CDR1 SGHRS, CDR2 YFSETQ. CDR3 residues: CASSLVPGGSGSTDTQYF. Written as DNA, the CDR3 is TGCGCCAGCAGCTTGGTCCCAGGAGGCTCAGGTAGCACAGATACGCAGTATTTT.